This T cell receptor (beta chain) was sequenced in a study of cytomegalovirus exposure and HLA in healthy donors. Findings and caveats of the study: The study assumed roughly uniform donor sequencing depth for presence/absence analyses. In an earlier analysis, most TCR beta V segments were productive about 87% or about 30% of the time. A missense DCLRE1C variant was associated with V- and J-gene trimming of TCR beta chains in a later analysis, and an independent cohort replicated the association.

To note about this clone: The antigen is not known.

This CDR3 comprises 14 residues. V gave up 4 bases and J gave up 0 bases, with 7 bases separating them. CDR1 LGHNA and CDR2 YSLEER come from the germline V gene. This PCR relied on a set of 60 Vbeta primers and 13 Jbeta primers. Sequencing used immunoSEQ multiplex PCR; TCRdb keeps in-frame clones, though not all of them. The sample lists about 55,000 clones, roughly 85% occurring once. The sample consisted of PBMCs. The J gene is TRBJ2-4, the V gene TRBV4-3; D ambiguous. This TCR was recovered from a man aged 25 to 45 in good health and CMV-seronegative. The chain's CDR3 is CASSPSLAKNIQYF. CDR3 nucleotides: TGCGCCAGCAGCCCTAGTCTAGCCAAAAACATTCAGTACTTC.